Here is one T cell receptor beta chain with its context. J was trimmed by 4 bases and V by 3 bases; bases with no gene match: 8. This CDR3 has 15 residues. Germline V gene sequence: CDR1 SGHVS, CDR2 FNYEAQ. The data were taken from a study of blood T cell repertoires in COVID-19. Profiled with immunoSEQ multiplex PCR; TCRdb holds only in-frame clones, not every one. The sample consists of some 150,000 clones, 70% to 90% of them appearing once. The clonotype was recovered from a human donor with acute or convalescent COVID-19. The donor label of this sample is uncertain. Sequencing was performed on peripheral blood. V gene TRBV7-6 combines with J gene TRBJ2-7; 8 bases are shared with TRBD1. The CDR3: CASSFGQGASYEQYF. Written as DNA, the CDR3 is TGTGCCAGCAGCTTCGGGCAGGGGGCCTCTTACGAGCAGTACTTC.